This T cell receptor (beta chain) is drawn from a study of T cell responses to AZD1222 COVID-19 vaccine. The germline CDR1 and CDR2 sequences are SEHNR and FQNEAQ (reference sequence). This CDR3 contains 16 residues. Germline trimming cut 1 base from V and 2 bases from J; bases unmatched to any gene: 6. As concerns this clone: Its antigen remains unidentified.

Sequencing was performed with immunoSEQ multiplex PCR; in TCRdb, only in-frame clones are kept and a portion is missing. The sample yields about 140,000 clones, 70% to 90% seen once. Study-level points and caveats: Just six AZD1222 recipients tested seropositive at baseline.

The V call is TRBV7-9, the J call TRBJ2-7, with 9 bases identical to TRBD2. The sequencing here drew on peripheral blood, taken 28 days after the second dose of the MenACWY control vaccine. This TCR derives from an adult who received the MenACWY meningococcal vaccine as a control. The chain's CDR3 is CASSLGSGRGTYEQYF. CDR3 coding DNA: TGTGCCAGCAGCTTAGGTAGCGGGAGAGGCACCTACGAGCAGTACTTC.